The clone carrying this T cell receptor (beta chain) was counted a few times. What it binds is not known. This entry comes from a study of beta chain features in type 1 diabetes. Study conclusions and caveats: Shortening that was moderate but significant affected the TCRB CDR3s of Type 1 diabetes patients in all four CD4+ subsets.

Sequencing targeted expressed TCRB transcripts, as all isolated RNA had been reverse transcribed. Clones were sequenced by immunoSEQ multiplex PCR, and TCRdb holds only the in-frame ones, with some missing. The sample lists 300,000 to 450,000 clones, around 10% occurring once. Once sorted, every population was more than 95% pure. The receptor was derived from a young man with type 1 diabetes. Material: central memory CD4+ T cells from blood.

Written as DNA, the CDR3 is TGCGCCAGCAGCCCGGAGACCGCCGGGGAGCTGTTTTTT. Its translation: CASSPETAGELFF. The chain joins TRBV5-1 to TRBJ2-2; D not certain. Trimming cost V 4 bases and J 6 bases, with 10 bases left between them. This CDR3 comprises 13 residues. CDR1 is SGHRS, CDR2 YFSETQ, per germline.